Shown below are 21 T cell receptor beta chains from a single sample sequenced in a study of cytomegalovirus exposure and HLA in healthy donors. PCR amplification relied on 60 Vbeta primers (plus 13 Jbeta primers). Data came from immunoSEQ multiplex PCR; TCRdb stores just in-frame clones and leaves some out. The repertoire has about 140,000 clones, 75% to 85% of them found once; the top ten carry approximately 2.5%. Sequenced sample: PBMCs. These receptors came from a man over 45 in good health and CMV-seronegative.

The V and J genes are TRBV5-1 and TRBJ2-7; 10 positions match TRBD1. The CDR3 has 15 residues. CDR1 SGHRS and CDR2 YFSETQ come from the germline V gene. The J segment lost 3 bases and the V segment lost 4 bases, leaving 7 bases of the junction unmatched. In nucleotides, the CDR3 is TGCGCCAGCAGCCTCCAGACAGGGGGCAACTACGAGCAGTACTTC. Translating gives CASSLQTGGNYEQYF.

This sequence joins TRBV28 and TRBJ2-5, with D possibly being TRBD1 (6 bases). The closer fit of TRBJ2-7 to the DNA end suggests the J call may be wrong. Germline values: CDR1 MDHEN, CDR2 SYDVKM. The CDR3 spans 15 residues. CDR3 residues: CASSPTGAPILEQYF. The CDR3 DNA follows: TGTGCCAGCAGCCCGACAGGAGCTCCCATCCTCGAGCAGTACTTC.

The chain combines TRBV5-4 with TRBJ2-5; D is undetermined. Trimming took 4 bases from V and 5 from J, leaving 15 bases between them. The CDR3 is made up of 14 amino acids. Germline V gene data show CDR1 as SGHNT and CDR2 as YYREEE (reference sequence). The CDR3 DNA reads TGTGCCAGCAGCCAAATGCAGGTGATTGAGACCCAGTACTTC. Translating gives CASSQMQVIETQYF. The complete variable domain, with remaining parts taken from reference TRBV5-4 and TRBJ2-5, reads ETGVTQSPTHLIKTRGQQVTLRCSSQSGHNTVSWYQQALGQGPQFIFQYYREEENGRGNFPPRFSGLQFPNYSSELNVNALELDDSALYLCASSQMQVIETQYFGPGTRLLVL.

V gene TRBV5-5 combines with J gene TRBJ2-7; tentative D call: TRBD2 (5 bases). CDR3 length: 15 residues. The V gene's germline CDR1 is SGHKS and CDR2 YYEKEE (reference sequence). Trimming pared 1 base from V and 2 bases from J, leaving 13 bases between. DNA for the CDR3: TGTGCCAGCAGCTTGAGTATTTACGGGGCCTACGAGCAGTACTTC. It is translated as CASSLSIYGAYEQYF.

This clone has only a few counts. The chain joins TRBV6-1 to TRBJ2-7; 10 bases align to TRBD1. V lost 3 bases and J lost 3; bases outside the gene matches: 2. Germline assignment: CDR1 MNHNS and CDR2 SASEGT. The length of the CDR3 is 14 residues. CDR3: CASSEGQGLYEQYF. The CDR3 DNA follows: TGTGCCAGCAGTGAGGGACAGGGGCTCTACGAGCAGTACTTC.

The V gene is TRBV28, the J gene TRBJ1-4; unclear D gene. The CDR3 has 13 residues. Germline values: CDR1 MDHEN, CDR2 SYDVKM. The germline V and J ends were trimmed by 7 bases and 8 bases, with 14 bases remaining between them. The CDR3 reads CASTSTIREKLFF. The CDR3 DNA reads TGTGCCAGCACCTCTACGATTCGGGAAAAACTGTTTTTT.

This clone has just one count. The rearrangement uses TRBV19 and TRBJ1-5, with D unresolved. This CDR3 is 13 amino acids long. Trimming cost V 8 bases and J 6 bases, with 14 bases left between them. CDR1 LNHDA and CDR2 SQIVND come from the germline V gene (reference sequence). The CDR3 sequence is CASRREGSQPQHF. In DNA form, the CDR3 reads TGTGCCAGTCGAAGGGAAGGGAGTCAGCCCCAGCATTTT.

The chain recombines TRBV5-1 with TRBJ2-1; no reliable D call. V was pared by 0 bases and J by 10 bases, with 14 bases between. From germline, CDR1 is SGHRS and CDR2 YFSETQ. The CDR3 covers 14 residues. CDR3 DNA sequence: TGCGCCAGCAGCTTGGATAACCCCGAGTTAGAGCAGTTCTTC. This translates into CASSLDNPELEQFF. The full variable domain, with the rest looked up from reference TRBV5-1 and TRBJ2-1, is KAGVTQTPRYLIKTRGQQVTLSCSPISGHRSVSWYQQTPGQGLQFLFEYFSETQRNKGNFPGRFSGRQFSNSRSEMNVSTLELGDSALYLCASSLDNPELEQFFGPGTRLTVL.

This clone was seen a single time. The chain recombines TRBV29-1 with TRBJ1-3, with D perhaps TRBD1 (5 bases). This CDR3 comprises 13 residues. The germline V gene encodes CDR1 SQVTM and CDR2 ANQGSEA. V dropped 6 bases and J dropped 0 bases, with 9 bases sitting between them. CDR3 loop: CSVSQDSGNTIYF. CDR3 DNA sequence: TGCAGCGTCTCACAGGACTCTGGAAACACCATATATTTT. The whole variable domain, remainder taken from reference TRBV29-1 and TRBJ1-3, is SAVISQKPSRDICQRGTSLTIQCQVDSQVTMMFWYRQQPGQSLTLIATANQGSEATYESGFVIDKFPISRPNLTFSTLTVSNMSPEDSSIYLCSVSQDSGNTIYFGEGSWLTVV.

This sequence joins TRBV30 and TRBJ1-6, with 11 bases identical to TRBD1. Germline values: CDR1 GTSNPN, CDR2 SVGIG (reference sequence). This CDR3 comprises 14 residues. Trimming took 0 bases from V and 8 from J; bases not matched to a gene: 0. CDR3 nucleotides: TGTGCCTGGAGTGTGGGACAGGGGGATTCACCCCTCCACTTT. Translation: CAWSVGQGDSPLHF.

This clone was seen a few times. The CDR3, as DNA: TGCGCCAGCAGCTTAAGCTTCAATGAAAAACTGTTTTTT. Protein product: CASSLSFNEKLFF. This chain joins TRBV5-1 and TRBJ1-4; D not resolved. The V and J ends lost 2 bases and 5 bases respectively, with 7 bases between them. This CDR3 region has 13 residues. Germline V gives CDR1 SGHRS, CDR2 YFSETQ.

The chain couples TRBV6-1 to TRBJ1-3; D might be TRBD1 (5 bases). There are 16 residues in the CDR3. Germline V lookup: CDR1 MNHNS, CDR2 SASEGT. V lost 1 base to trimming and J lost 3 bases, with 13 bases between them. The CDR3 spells CASSEGQKLFGNTIYF. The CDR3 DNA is TGTGCCAGCAGTGAAGGACAGAAACTCTTTGGAAACACCATATATTTT.

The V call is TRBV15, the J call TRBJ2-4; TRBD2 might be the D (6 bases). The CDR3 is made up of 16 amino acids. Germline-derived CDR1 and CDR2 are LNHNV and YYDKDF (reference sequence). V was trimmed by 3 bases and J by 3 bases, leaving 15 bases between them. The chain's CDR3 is CATSRGLGLGKNIQYF. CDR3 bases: TGTGCCACCAGCAGGGGACTGGGGCTAGGCAAAAACATTCAGTACTTC.

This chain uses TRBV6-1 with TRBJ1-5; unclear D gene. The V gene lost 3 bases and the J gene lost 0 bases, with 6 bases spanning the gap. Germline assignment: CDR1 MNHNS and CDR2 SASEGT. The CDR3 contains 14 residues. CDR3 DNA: TGTGCCAGCAGTGAGCAGGTTAGCAATCAGCCCCAGCATTTT. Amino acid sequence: CASSEQVSNQPQHF.

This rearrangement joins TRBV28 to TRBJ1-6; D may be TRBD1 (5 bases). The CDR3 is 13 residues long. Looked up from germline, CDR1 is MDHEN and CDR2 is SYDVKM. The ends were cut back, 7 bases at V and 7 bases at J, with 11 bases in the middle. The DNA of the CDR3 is TGTGCCAGCACCCCCCGGGGGAATTCACCCCTCCACTTT. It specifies CASTPRGNSPLHF.

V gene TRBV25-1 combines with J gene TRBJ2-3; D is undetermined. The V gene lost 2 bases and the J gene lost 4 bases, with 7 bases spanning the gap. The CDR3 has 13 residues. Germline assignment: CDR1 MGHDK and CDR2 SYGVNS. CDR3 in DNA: TGTGCCAGCAGTGAAGTAGCCCCAGATACGCAGTATTTT. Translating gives CASSEVAPDTQYF.

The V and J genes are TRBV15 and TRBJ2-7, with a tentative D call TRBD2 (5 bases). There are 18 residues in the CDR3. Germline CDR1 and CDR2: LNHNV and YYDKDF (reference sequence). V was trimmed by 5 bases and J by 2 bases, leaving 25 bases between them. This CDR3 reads CATSHDPPDSLRAYEQYF. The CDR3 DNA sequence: TGTGCCACCAGCCACGATCCCCCGGACTCCCTTCGAGCCTACGAGCAGTACTTC.

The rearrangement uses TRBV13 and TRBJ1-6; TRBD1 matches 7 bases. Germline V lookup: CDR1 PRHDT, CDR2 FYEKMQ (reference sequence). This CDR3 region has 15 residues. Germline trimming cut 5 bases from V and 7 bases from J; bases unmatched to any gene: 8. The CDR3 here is CASSTRQGRNSPLHF. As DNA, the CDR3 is TGTGCCAGCAGCACAAGACAGGGCCGAAATTCACCCCTCCACTTT.

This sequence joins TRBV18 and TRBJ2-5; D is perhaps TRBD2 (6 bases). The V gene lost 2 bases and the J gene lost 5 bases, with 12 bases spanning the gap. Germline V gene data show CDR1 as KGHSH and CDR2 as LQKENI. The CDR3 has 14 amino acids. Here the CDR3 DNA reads TGTGCCAGCTCACCAGGTCTAGCGTTGGAGACCCAGTACTTC. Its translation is CASSPGLALETQYF.

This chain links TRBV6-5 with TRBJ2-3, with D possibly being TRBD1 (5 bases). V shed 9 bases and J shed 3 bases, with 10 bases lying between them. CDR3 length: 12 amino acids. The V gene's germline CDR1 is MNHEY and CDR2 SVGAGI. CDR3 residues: CASGRGTDTQYF. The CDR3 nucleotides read TGTGCCAGTGGTAGGGGTACAGATACGCAGTATTTT.

The CDR3 loop reads CASSPSTGNTEAFF. The CDR3 DNA follows: TGTGCCAGCAGCCCTTCGACAGGGAACACTGAAGCTTTCTTT. This chain links TRBV7-2 with TRBJ1-1; the D gene is possibly TRBD1 (6 bases). The CDR3 covers 14 residues. V was cut by 5 bases and J by 1 base, with 11 bases left in between. CDR1 is SGHTA and CDR2 is FQGNSA in the germline V gene.